The clone carrying this T cell receptor beta chain was detected once. This sample is drawn from a study of blood T cell repertoires in COVID-19. Turning to the study itself: The United States, Italy and Spain provided the acute and convalescent COVID-19 samples.

Authors' analysis steps: Amplification of reference gene primers provided the estimated nucleated cell counts. Sequencing was performed with immunoSEQ multiplex PCR; in TCRdb, only in-frame clones are kept and a portion is missing. V and J calls and clone size are those listed in that table; D and trimming were worked out from the DNA. The sample contains 200,000 to 250,000 clones, over 70% of which appear only once. This study enrolled people aged about 18 to 100 from about two dozen US geographic areas. Germline CDR1 and CDR2: LNHDA and SQIVND (reference sequence). J gave up 1 base and V 6 bases, and 2 bases lay outside the gene matches. There are 13 residues in the CDR3.

The receptor was isolated from a woman in her twenties or thirties who had been exposed to COVID-19. The specimen was PBMCs or T cells enriched from blood (not recorded which). The chain couples TRBV19 to TRBJ1-1, with 7 nucleotides matching TRBD1. CDR3 protein: CASRRQGNTEAFF. The CDR3 nucleotides are TGTGCCAGTAGAAGACAGGGGAACACTGAAGCTTTCTTT. Full variable domain (rest looked up from reference TRBV19 and TRBJ1-1): DGGITQSPKYLFRKEGQNVTLSCEQNLNHDAMYWYRQDPGQGLRLIYYSQIVNDFQKGDIAEGYSVSREKKESFPLTVTSAQKNPTAFYLCASRRQGNTEAFFGQGTRLTVV.